The 2 T cell receptor beta chains listed next were all sequenced from one sample in a study of shared clonotypes between healthy human individuals. Some clones are missing from TCRdb's copy, which holds only in-frame ones; the method was immunoSEQ multiplex PCR. The sample has around 2,000,000 clones, about 95% seen once; the top ten hold roughly 1.1%. Naive CD8 cells lacked CD45RO and underwent positive selection for CCR7, leaving out terminally differentiated effector memory CD45RA+ cells. The material sequenced was naive CD8+ T cells sorted from blood. The receptors were sampled from a man younger than 35 in good health.

V gene TRBV11-2 combines with J gene TRBJ2-7; TRBD1 aligns across 7 bases. This CDR3 comprises 14 residues. V gave up 0 bases and J gave up 3 bases; unmatched junction bases: 2. CDR1 is SGHAT, CDR2 FQNNGV, per germline. The CDR3 here is CASSLDGTDYEQYF. The CDR3 DNA reads TGTGCCAGCAGCTTAGATGGGACAGACTACGAGCAGTACTTC. Using reference TRBV11-2 and TRBJ2-7 for the parts outside the CDR3, the full variable domain is EAGVAQSPRYKIIEKRQSVAFWCNPISGHATLYWYQQILGQGPKLLIQFQNNGVVDDSQLPKDRFSAERLKGVDSTLKIQPAKLEDSAVYLCASSLDGTDYEQYFGPGTRLTVT.

The chain employs TRBV25-1 and TRBJ2-7; D gene ambiguous. The V end was cut by 10 bases, the J end by 0 bases, with 10 bases between. The CDR3 extends over 12 amino acids. The germline gives CDR1 MGHDK, CDR2 SYGVNS. CDR3 protein: CATPSSSYEQYF. In DNA, the CDR3 is TGTGCCACCCCCTCTAGCTCCTACGAGCAGTACTTC.